One sample yielded the 9 T cell receptor beta chains listed below, sequenced in a study of CD8 T cells in ankylosing spondylitis. TCRdb independently ran MiXCR on the 5' RACE reads; one entry per CDR3 protein. This table has some 250,000 distinct CDR3 sequences, around 25% appearing once. Sequenced material: blood, either unsorted or a sorted T cell fraction (not recorded which). These TCRs come from a male donor with ankylosing spondylitis or in good health (not recorded which).

The chain links TRBV20-1 to TRBJ2-3, with 12 positions matching TRBD2. Germline CDR1 reads DFQATT; CDR2 reads SNEGSKA (reference sequence). With 5 bases clipped from V and 2 bases from J, the junction kept 2 bases outside the gene matches. CDR3 length: 14 residues. CDR3 residues: CSASSGGATDTQYF. CDR3 sequence (DNA): TGCAGTGCTTCTAGCGGGGGGGCCACAGATACGCAGTATTTT.

This clonotype appeared many times. The chain couples TRBV5-6 to TRBJ2-1; possibly TRBD2 for D (6 bases). Deletions cut 2 bases from V and 2 bases from J, with 17 bases between. The germline V gene has CDR1 SGHDT and CDR2 YYEEEE. The CDR3 loop spans 17 amino acids. CDR3 in DNA: TGTGCCAGCAGCTTCACAAGGACTACCTCAACCTACAATGAGCAGTTCTTC. This translates into CASSFTRTTSTYNEQFF.

The V and J genes are TRBV7-8 and TRBJ1-1; D uncertain. The germline V gene has CDR1 SGHVS and CDR2 FQNEAQ. V was cut by 5 bases and J by 0 bases, with 7 bases left in between. There are 13 residues in the CDR3. In DNA, the CDR3 is TGTGCCAGCAGCCTTGACTTGAACACTGAAGCTTTCTTT. Protein: CASSLDLNTEAFF.

The chain couples TRBV15 to TRBJ2-7; TRBD1 is a possible D gene (6 bases). The ends were cut back, 0 bases at V and 2 bases at J, with 11 bases in the middle. The CDR3 runs to 15 residues. In germline, CDR1 is LNHNV, CDR2 YYDKDF (reference sequence). This chain's CDR3 is CATSRDVDRPYEQYF. The CDR3 DNA sequence: TGTGCCACCAGCAGAGACGTGGACAGACCCTACGAGCAGTACTTC.

The rearrangement joins TRBV2 to TRBJ1-1, with D uncertain. V was shortened by 4 bases and J by 0 bases, with 6 bases between the two germline ends. Germline V gene lookup returns CDR1 SNHLY and CDR2 FYNNEI. This CDR3 spans 13 amino acids. The CDR3 loop is CASSAEMNTEAFF. The CDR3 nucleotides are TGTGCCAGCAGTGCAGAAATGAACACTGAAGCTTTCTTT.

The sample holds a few counts of this clonotype. This chain joins TRBV7-3 and TRBJ2-1, with D uncertain. Germline V gene lookup returns CDR1 SGHTA and CDR2 FQGTGA. This CDR3 spans 11 amino acids. The V end lost 4 bases, the J end lost 8 bases, and 6 bases lay between the germline ends. The CDR3 here is CASSSSDEQFF. The DNA for the CDR3 is TGTGCCAGCAGCTCCAGCGATGAGCAGTTCTTC.

The table lists this clonotype with many counts. The chain recombines TRBV4-1 with TRBJ2-3, with D perhaps matching TRBD1 (5 bases). Germline CDR1 MGHRA, CDR2 YSYEKL. The V and J ends lost 5 bases and 0 bases respectively, with 15 bases between them. The CDR3 spans 16 residues. The chain's CDR3 is CASSFSTVASTDTQYF. CDR3 coding DNA: TGCGCCAGCAGCTTTTCGACAGTTGCTAGCACAGATACGCAGTATTTT.

The genes are TRBV29-1 and TRBJ2-1; 9 nucleotides match TRBD1. After removal of 3 bases from V and 7 bases from J, the junction contained 7 bases not matched to a gene. Germline lookup yields CDR1 SQVTM and CDR2 ANQGSEA. The CDR3 is 14 residues long. The CDR3 DNA reads as TGCAGCGTTGACGACAGGGGGAAGGGAAATGAGCAGTTCTTC. Its translation is CSVDDRGKGNEQFF.

Here the CDR3 DNA reads TGTGCCAGCAGTCAGGACAGAAGCTCCTATAATTCACCCCTCCACTTT. Protein: CASSQDRSSYNSPLHF. This sequence joins TRBV7-8 and TRBJ1-6, with TRBD1 as a possible D gene (6 bases). The germline V gene encodes CDR1 SGHVS and CDR2 FQNEAQ. The CDR3 is 16 amino acids. V was trimmed by 6 bases and J by 0 bases, leaving 12 bases between them.